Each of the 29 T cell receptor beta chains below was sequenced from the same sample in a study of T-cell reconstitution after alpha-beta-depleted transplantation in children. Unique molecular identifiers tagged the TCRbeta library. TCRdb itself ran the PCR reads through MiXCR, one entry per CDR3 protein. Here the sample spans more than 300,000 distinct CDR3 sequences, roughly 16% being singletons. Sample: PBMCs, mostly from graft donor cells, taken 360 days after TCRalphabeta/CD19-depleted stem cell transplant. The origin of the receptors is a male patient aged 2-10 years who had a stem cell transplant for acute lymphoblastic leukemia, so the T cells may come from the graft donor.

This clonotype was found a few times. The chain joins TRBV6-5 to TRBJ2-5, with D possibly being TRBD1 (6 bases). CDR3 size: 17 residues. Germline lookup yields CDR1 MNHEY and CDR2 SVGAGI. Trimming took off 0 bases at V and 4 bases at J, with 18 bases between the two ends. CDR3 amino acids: CASSYSKTSQGRETQYF. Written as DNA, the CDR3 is TGTGCCAGCAGTTACTCGAAAACATCCCAGGGGCGAGAGACCCAGTACTTC.

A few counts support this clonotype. CDR3 nucleotides: TGTGCCAGCAGCTTAGGATCGGGAGAATACTACGAGCAGTACTTC. Translation: CASSLGSGEYYEQYF. The rearrangement joins TRBV7-2 to TRBJ2-7; weak D call: TRBD2 (6 bases). The V and J ends lost 1 base and 3 bases respectively, with 13 bases between them. The CDR3 loop spans 15 amino acids. The germline gives CDR1 SGHTA, CDR2 FQGNSA.

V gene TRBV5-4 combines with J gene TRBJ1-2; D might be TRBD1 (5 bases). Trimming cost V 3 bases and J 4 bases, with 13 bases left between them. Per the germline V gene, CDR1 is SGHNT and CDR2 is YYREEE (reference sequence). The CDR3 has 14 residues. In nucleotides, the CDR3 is TGTGCCAGCAGCTGGTACGACAGACGCTATGGCTACACCTTC. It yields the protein CASSWYDRRYGYTF.

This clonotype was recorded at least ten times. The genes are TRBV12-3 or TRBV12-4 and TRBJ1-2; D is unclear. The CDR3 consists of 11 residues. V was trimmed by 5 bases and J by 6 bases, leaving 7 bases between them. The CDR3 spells CASSPLNGYTF. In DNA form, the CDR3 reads TGTGCCAGCAGTCCCCTTAATGGCTACACCTTC.

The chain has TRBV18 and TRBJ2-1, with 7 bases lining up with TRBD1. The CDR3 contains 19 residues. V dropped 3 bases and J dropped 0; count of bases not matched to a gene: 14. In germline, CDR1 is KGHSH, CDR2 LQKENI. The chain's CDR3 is CASSPAQGFLPPSYNEQFF. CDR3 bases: TGTGCCAGCTCACCTGCACAGGGGTTCCTCCCACCCTCCTACAATGAGCAGTTCTTC.

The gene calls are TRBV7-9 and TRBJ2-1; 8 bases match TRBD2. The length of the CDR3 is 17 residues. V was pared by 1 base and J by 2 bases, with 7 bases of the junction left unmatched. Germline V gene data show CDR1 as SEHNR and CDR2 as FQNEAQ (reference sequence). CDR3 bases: TGTGCCAGCAGCTTAGAACCCCGGGAGGGCCCCTACAATGAGCAGTTCTTC. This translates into CASSLEPREGPYNEQFF.

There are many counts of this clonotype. The CDR3 reads CASSARTGGETQYF. The CDR3 coding sequence is TGTGCCAGCAGCGCTCGGACAGGTGGAGAGACCCAGTACTTC. The chain recombines TRBV7-2 with TRBJ2-5; the match to TRBD1 covers 7 bases. Germline trimming cut 5 bases from V and 4 bases from J; bases unmatched to any gene: 7. CDR3 length equals 14 residues. Germline V gene sequence: CDR1 SGHTA, CDR2 FQGNSA. Full variable domain (rest looked up from reference TRBV7-2 and TRBJ2-5): GAGVSQSPSNKVTEKGKDVELRCDPISGHTALYWYRQSLGQGLEFLIYFQGNSAPDKSGLPSDRFSAERTGGSVSTLTIQRTQQEDSAVYLCASSARTGGETQYFGPGTRLLVL.

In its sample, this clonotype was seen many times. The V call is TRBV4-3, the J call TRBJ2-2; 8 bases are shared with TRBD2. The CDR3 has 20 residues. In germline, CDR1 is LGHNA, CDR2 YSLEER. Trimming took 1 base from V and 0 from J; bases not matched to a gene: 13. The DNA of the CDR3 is TGCGCCAGCAGCCAAGTTGGCGGGAGGAAGGTCATCGCGAACACCGGGGAGCTGTTTTTT. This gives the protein CASSQVGGRKVIANTGELFF.

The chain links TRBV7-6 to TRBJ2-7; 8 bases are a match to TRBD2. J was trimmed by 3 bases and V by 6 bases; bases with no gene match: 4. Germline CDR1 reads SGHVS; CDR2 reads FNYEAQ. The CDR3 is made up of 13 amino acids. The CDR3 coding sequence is TGTGCCAGCAGTTTCGCGGGGGGCTACGAGCAGTACTTC. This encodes CASSFAGGYEQYF.

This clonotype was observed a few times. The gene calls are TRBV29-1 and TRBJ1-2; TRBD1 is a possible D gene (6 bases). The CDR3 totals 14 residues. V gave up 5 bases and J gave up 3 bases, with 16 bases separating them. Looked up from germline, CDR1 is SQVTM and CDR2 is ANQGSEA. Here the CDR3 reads CSVPAGARDYGYTF. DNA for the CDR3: TGCAGCGTTCCCGCAGGGGCGCGAGACTATGGCTACACCTTC.

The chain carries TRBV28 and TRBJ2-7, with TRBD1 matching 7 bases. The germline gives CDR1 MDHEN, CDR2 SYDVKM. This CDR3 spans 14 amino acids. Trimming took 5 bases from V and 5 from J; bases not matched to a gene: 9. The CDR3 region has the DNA TGTGCCAGCAGTCTAAACACAGGGGCGCACGAGCAGTACTTC. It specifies CASSLNTGAHEQYF. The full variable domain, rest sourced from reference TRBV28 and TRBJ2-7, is DVKVTQSSRYLVKRTGEKVFLECVQDMDHENMFWYRQDPGLGLRLIYFSYDVKMKEKGDIPEGYSVSREKKERFSLILESASTNQTSMYLCASSLNTGAHEQYFGPGTRLTVT.

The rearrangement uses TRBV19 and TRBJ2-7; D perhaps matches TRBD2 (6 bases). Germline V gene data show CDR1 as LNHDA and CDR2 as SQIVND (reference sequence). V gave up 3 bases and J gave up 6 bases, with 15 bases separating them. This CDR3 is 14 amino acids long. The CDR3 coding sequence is TGTGCCAGTAGTATGGGACTTGACCCAAGCGAGCAGTACTTC. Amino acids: CASSMGLDPSEQYF.

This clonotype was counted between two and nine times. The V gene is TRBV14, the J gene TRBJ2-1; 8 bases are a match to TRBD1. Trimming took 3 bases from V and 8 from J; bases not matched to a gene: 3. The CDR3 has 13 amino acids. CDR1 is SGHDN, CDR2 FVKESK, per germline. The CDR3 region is CASSQTGVDEQFF. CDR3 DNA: TGTGCCAGCAGCCAGACAGGGGTTGATGAGCAGTTCTTC.

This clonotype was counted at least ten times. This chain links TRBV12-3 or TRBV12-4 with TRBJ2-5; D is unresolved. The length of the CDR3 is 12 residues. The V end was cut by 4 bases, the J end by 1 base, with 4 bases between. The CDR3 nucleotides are TGTGCCAGCAGTTATCCCCAAGAGACCCAGTACTTC. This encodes CASSYPQETQYF.

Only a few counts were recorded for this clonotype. The CDR3 loop is CSARGGNLYGYTF. The CDR3 DNA follows: TGCAGTGCTAGAGGGGGTAACCTCTATGGCTACACCTTC. J is TRBJ1-2 and V is TRBV20-1, with D hard to call. V dropped 1 base and J dropped 4 bases, with 10 bases sitting between them. The germline V gene has CDR1 DFQATT and CDR2 SNEGSKA (reference sequence). CDR3 size: 13 residues.

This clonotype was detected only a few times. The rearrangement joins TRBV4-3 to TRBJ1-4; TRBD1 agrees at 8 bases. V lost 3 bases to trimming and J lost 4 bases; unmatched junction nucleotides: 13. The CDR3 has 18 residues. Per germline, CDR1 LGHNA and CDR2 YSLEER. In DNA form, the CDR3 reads TGCGCCAGCAGCCACGGAGGACAGGGCGTGGGGGGTAATGAAAAACTGTTTTTT. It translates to CASSHGGQGVGGNEKLFF.

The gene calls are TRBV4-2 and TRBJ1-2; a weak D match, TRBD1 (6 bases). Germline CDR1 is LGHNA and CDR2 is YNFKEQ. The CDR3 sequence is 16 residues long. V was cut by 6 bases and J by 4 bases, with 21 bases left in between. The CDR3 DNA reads TGTGCCAGCAGTGCAGGGGTGATGAATACGGGCTATGGCTACACCTTC. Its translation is CASSAGVMNTGYGYTF.

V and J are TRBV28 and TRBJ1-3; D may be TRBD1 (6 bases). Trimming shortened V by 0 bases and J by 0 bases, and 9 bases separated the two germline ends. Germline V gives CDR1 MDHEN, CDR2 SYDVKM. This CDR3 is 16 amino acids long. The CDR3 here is CASSLWRTVSGNTIYF. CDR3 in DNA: TGTGCCAGCAGTTTATGGCGGACAGTCTCTGGAAACACCATATATTTT.

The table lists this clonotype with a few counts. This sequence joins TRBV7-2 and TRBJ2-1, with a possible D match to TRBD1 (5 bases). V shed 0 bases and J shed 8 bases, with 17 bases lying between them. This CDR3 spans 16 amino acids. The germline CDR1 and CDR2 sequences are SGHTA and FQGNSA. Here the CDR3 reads CASSLARLNWGDEQFF. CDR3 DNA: TGTGCCAGCAGCTTAGCGCGGCTGAACTGGGGCGATGAGCAGTTCTTC.

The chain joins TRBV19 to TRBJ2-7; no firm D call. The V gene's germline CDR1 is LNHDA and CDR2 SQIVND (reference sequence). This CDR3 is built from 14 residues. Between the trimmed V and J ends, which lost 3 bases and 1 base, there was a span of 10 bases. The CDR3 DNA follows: TGTGCCAGTAGTATTCAAGACCAGTCCTACGAGCAGTACTTC. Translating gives CASSIQDQSYEQYF.

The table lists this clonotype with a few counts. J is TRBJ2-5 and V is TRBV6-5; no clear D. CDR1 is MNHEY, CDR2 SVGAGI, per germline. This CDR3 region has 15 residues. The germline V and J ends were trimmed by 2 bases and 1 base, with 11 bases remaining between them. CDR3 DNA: TGTGCCAGCAGTTACGGGCAGTCCGCCCAAGAGACCCAGTACTTC. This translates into CASSYGQSAQETQYF.

The CDR3 protein is CASLGGEGADTQYF. Here the CDR3 DNA reads TGTGCCAGCCTTGGGGGAGAGGGGGCAGATACGCAGTATTTT. This chain connects TRBV7-6 to TRBJ2-3; D is possibly TRBD1 (6 bases). V lost 8 bases and J lost 4, with 16 bases in between. The CDR3 totals 14 residues. Germline CDR1 and CDR2: SGHVS and FNYEAQ.

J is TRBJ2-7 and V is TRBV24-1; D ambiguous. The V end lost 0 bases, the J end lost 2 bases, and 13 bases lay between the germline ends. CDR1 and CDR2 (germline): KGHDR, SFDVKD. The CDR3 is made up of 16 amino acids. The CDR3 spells CATSDLPRRVAYEQYF. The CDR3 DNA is TGTGCCACCAGTGATTTGCCCAGAAGAGTCGCCTACGAGCAGTACTTC.

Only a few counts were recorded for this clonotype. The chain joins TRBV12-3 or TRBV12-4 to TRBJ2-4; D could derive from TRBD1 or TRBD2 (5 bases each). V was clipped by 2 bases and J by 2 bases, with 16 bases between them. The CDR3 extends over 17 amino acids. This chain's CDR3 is CASSLFSGPTSKNIQYF. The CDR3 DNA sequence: TGTGCCAGCAGTTTATTCTCGGGGCCCACGTCCAAAAACATTCAGTACTTC.

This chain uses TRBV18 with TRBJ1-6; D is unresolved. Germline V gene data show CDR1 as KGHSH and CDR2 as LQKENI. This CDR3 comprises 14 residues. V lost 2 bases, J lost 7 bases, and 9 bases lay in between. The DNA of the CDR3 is TGTGCCAGCTCACCAGTCCAGTCCAATTCACCCCTCCACTTT. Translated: CASSPVQSNSPLHF.

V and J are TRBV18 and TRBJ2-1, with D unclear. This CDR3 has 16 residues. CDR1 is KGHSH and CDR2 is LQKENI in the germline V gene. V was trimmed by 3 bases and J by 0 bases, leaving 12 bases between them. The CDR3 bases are TGTGCCAGCTCACCGGTACTCGGTAGCTCCTACAATGAGCAGTTCTTC. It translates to CASSPVLGSSYNEQFF.

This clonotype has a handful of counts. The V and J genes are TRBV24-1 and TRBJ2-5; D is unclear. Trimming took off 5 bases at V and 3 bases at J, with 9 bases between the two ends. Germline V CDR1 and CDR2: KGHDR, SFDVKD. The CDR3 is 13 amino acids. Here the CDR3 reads CATSGRLEETQYF. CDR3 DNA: TGTGCCACCAGTGGGAGACTCGAAGAGACCCAGTACTTC.

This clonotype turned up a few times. CDR3 bases: TGTGCCAGCAGCTCATTTCCGACAGGGGCCCTTTACGAGCAGTACTTC. Its translation: CASSSFPTGALYEQYF. The chain joins TRBV12-3 or TRBV12-4 to TRBJ2-7, with TRBD1 identical over 8 bases. V dropped 6 bases and J dropped 4; count of bases not matched to a gene: 14. CDR3 length equals 16 residues.

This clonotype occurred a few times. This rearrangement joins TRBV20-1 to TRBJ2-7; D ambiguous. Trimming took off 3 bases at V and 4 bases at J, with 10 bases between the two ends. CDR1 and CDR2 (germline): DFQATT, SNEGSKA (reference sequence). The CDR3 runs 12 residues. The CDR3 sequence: CSARVNLYEQYF. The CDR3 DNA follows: TGCAGTGCTAGGGTCAACCTGTACGAGCAGTACTTC.